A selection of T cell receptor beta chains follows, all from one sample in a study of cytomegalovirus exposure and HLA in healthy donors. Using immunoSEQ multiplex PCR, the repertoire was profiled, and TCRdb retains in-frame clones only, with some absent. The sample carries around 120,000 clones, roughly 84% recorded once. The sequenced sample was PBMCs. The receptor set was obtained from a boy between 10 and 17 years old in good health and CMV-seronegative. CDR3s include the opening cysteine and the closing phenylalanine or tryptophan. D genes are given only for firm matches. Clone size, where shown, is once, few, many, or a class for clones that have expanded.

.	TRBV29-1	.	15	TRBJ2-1	CSVHSSGGSYNEQFF	TGCAGCGTTCACAGTAGCGGTGGGTCCTACAATGAGCAGTTCTTC
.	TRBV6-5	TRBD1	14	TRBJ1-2	CASSPTGTGEGYTF	TGTGCCAGCAGTCCAACTGGGACAGGGGAGGGCTACACCTTC
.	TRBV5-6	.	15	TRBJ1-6	CASSTDSSYNSPLHF	TGTGCCAGCAGCACTGACAGCTCCTATAATTCACCCCTCCACTTT
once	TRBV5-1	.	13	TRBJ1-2	CASSKDSNYGYTF	TGCGCCAGCAGCAAGGACAGTAACTATGGCTACACCTTC
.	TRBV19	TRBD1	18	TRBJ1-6	CASSRGGTAFTFAPPLHF	TGTGCCAGTAGTCGTGGTGGGACAGCCTTCACATTTGCTCCACCCCTCCACTTT
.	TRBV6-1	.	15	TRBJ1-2	CASSAGVAGAYGYTF	TGTGCCAGCAGCGCAGGGGTAGCAGGGGCCTATGGCTACACCTTC
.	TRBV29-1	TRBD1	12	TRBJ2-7	CSARTGGYEQYF	TGCAGCGCTAGGACAGGGGGCTACGAGCAGTACTTC
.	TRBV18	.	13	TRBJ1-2	CASSPGSNYGYTF	TGTGCCAGCTCCCCGGGGAGTAACTATGGCTACACCTTC
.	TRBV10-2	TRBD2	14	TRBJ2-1	CASSIGAGDNEQFF	TGCGCCAGCAGTATAGGGGCGGGGGACAATGAGCAGTTCTTC
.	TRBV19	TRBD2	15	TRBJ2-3	CASSITSGGTDTQYF	TGTGCCAGTAGTATCACTAGCGGGGGCACAGATACGCAGTATTTT
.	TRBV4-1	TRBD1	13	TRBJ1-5	CASSPPGGQPQHF	TGCGCCAGCAGCCCACCAGGGGGTCAGCCCCAGCATTTT
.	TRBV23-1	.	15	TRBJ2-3	CASSQFVSNTDTQYF	TGCGCCAGCAGTCAGTTCGTGAGCAACACAGATACGCAGTATTTT
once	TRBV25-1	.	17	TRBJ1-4	CASSDYGGAATNEKLFF	TGTGCCAGCAGCGACTACGGGGGAGCTGCAACTAATGAAAAACTGTTTTTT
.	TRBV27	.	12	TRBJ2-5	CASHRNWETQYF	TGTGCCAGCCACCGCAACTGGGAGACCCAGTACTTC
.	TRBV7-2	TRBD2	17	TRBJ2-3	CASSLNGGGSSTDTQYF	TGTGCCAGCAGCTTAAACGGCGGGGGGTCTAGCACAGATACGCAGTATTTT
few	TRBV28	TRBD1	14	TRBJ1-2	CASSPGTANYGYTF	TGTGCCAGCAGTCCAGGGACAGCTAACTATGGCTACACCTTC
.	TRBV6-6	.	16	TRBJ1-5	CASSYTPTASNQPQHF	TGTGCCAGCAGTTACACCCCGACAGCCAGCAATCAGCCCCAGCATTTT
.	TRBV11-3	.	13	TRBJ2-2	CASSYSVTGELFF	TGTGCCAGCAGCTACTCCGTCACCGGGGAGCTGTTTTTT
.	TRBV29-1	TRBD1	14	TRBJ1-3	CSVRDRGAGNTIYF	TGCAGCGTCCGGGACAGGGGCGCGGGAAACACCATATATTTT
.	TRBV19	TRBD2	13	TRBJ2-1	CASGRGLANEQFF	TGTGCCAGCGGAAGGGGACTAGCCAATGAGCAGTTCTTC
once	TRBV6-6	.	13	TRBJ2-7	CASSRVSSYEQYF	TGTGCCAGCAGCAGGGTGAGCTCCTACGAGCAGTACTTC
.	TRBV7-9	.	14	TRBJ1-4	CASSLIATNEKLFF	TGTGCCAGCAGCCTCATAGCAACTAATGAAAAACTGTTTTTT
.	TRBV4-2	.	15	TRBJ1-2	CASSQTQTAPYGYTF	TGTGCCAGCAGCCAAACCCAGACAGCCCCCTATGGCTACACCTTC
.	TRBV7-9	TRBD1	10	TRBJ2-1	CASDRGEQFF	TGTGCCAGCGACAGGGGTGAGCAGTTCTTC
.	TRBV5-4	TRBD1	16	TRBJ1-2	CASSSPDRPVGYGYTF	TGTGCCAGCAGCAGCCCGGACAGGCCAGTCGGCTATGGCTACACCTTC
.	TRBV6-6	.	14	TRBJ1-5	CASSPPGVKQPQHF	TGTGCCAGCAGTCCACCCGGTGTAAAACAGCCCCAGCATTTT
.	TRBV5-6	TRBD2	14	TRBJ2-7	CASSLASGVYEQYF	TGTGCCAGCAGCTTGGCTAGCGGGGTCTACGAGCAGTACTTC
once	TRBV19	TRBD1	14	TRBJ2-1	CASSPGTGVHEQFF	TGTGCCAGTAGTCCCGGGACAGGGGTTCATGAGCAGTTCTTC
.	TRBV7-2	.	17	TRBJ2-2	CASRLGRGRRNTGELFF	TGTGCCAGCAGGCTTGGAAGGGGTCGGAGAAACACCGGGGAGCTGTTTTTT
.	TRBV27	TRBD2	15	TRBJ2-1	CASSLLSGSGNEQFF	TGTGCCAGCAGTCTCCTCAGCGGGAGCGGAAATGAGCAGTTCTTC
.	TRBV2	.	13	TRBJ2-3	CASSEGAADTQYF	TGTGCCAGCAGTGAAGGAGCGGCAGATACGCAGTATTTT
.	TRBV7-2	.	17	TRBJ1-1	CASSLWEGHFGNTEAFF	TGTGCCAGCAGCTTATGGGAGGGCCACTTCGGGAACACTGAAGCTTTCTTT
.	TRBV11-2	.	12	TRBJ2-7	CASSVGHYEQYF	TGTGCCAGCAGCGTGGGCCACTACGAGCAGTACTTC
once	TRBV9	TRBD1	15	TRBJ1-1	CASSFRTGGNTEAFF	TGTGCCAGCAGCTTCCGGACAGGGGGGAACACTGAAGCTTTCTTT
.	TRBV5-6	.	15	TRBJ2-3	CASSLAGRRSDTQYF	TGTGCCAGCAGCTTGGCGGGGAGAAGGTCAGATACGCAGTATTTT